This T cell receptor beta chain was obtained from a study of T cells in tuberculosis. About the research overall: IGRA-negative adolescents, IGRA-positive adolescents with latent tuberculosis and adults with active tuberculosis formed this South African cohort. Study-wide points: Classification accuracy was about 90% (AUROC around 0.9) with the GMM-specific repertoire. Smaller alpha distances in active tuberculosis partly reflected shorter CDR3-alpha lengths.

V lost 1 base and J lost 6, with 15 bases in between. CDR1 SGHVS and CDR2 FQNEAQ come from the germline V gene. The CDR3 runs to 16 residues. Notes on this clone: Its antigen is not identified.

Clones were sequenced by immunoSEQ multiplex PCR, and TCRdb holds only the in-frame ones, with some missing. The data contain about 30,000 clones, roughly 94% of them singletons. This chain joins TRBV7-8 and TRBJ1-4; no clear D. Sequencing was performed on PBMCs. This clonotype was sampled from a donor aged 10-29 years with latent tuberculosis or without tuberculosis infection. For the CDR3, the DNA is TGTGCCAGCAGCTTAGGCGGGAGGCTCGAGTATGAAAAACTGTTTTTT. Amino acids: CASSLGGRLEYEKLFF.